Listed below are T cell receptor beta chains from one sample, sequenced in a study of blood T cells in healthy people across ages. TCRdb re-analysed the 5' RACE reads in MiXCR, keeping a single row per CDR3 protein. Of some 900,000 distinct CDR3 sequences listed, under 35% were seen once; the top ten hold 15% to 20%. The sample comprised blood. The origin of the receptors is an elderly woman in good health. Each CDR3 is given with its conserved first and last residue. The D gene is left open where the match is weak. The size entry is marked missing in some rows and otherwise reads once, few, many or a size class.

clone size | D gene | J gene | V gene | CDR3 protein | CDR3 DNA
. | . | TRBJ2-2 | TRBV9 | CASSVQGGGTGELFF | TGTGCCAGCAGCGTACAGGGTGGGGGCACCGGGGAGCTGTTTTTT
few | . | TRBJ1-4 | TRBV6-1 | CASSINGQRNEKLFF | TGTGCCAGCAGTATCAATGGGCAGAGGAATGAAAAACTGTTTTTT
once | . | TRBJ2-7 | TRBV28 | CASSQSPTYEQYF | TGTGCCAGCAGCCAATCCCCAACCTACGAGCAGTACTTC
. | . | TRBJ2-6 | TRBV4-3 | CASSQDPSVGGSGANVLTF | TGCGCCAGCAGCCAAGATCCGTCGGTGGGGGGATCTGGGGCCAACGTCCTGACTTTC
many | TRBD1 | TRBJ2-1 | TRBV7-2 | CASSFYPRGHNEQFF | TGTGCCAGCAGCTTTTATCCCAGGGGGCACAATGAGCAGTTCTTC
. | . | TRBJ1-5 | TRBV20-1 | CSARPLDSRGGNQPQHF | TGCAGTGCTAGACCACTGGACAGCAGAGGGGGCAATCAGCCCCAGCATTTT
many | . | TRBJ2-5 | TRBV7-2 | CASSPAAGQVGFQETQYF | TGTGCCAGCAGCCCCGCGGCAGGGCAAGTGGGATTCCAAGAGACCCAGTACTTC
. | . | TRBJ1-1 | TRBV5-6 | CASSHGHGNTEAFF | TGTGCCAGCAGCCACGGACACGGGAACACTGAAGCTTTCTTT
. | TRBD2 | TRBJ2-5 | TRBV7-2 | CASSLTGGSGETQYF | TGTGCCAGCAGCTTAACGGGAGGGTCGGGGGAGACCCAGTACTTC
many | TRBD1 | TRBJ2-7 | TRBV6-5 | CASSKTGVDYEQYF | TGTGCCAGCAGTAAGACAGGGGTAGACTACGAGCAGTACTTC
many | . | TRBJ2-1 | TRBV7-9 | CASSFRGKDEQFF | TGTGCCAGCAGCTTTCGGGGGAAGGATGAGCAGTTCTTC
many | . | TRBJ2-3 | TRBV27 | CASKRGGLKVADTQYF | TGTGCCAGCAAACGGGGCGGGCTAAAGGTTGCAGATACGCAGTATTTT
. | TRBD2 | TRBJ2-4 | TRBV6-2/TRBV6-3 | CASSYRLAASENIQYF | TGTGCCAGCAGTTACCGCCTAGCGGCGTCCGAAAACATTCAGTACTTC
. | . | TRBJ2-2 | TRBV20-1 | CSATVGGSTGELFF | TGCAGTGCTACTGTGGGGGGCTCCACCGGGGAGCTGTTTTTT
many | TRBD1 | TRBJ1-2 | TRBV6-5 | CASSIGQGLHGYTF | TGTGCCAGCAGTATCGGACAGGGCCTCCATGGCTACACCTTC
. | TRBD1 | TRBJ1-5 | TRBV12-3/TRBV12-4 | CTSSQDRALQPQHF | TGTACCAGCAGCCAGGACAGGGCCCTCCAGCCCCAGCATTTT
few | . | TRBJ1-5 | TRBV6-2/TRBV6-3 | CASSYLGRGRVQPQHF | TGTGCCAGCAGTTACCTCGGACGGGGGAGGGTGCAGCCCCAGCATTTT
many | TRBD1 | TRBJ2-4 | TRBV3-1 | CASSTSRTGDIQYF | TGTGCCAGCAGCACCTCAAGGACAGGGGACATTCAGTACTTC
once | TRBD2 | TRBJ2-7 | TRBV7-9 | CASSLASWEGNYKQYF | TGTGCCAGCAGCTTAGCTTCGTGGGAGGGGAACTACAAGCAGTACTTC
. | . | TRBJ2-7 | TRBV9 | CASSVVNNEQYF | TGTGCCAGCAGCGTAGTGAACAATGAGCAGTACTTC
many | . | TRBJ2-7 | TRBV4-3 | CASSHLKQGICDWQYF | TGCGCCAGCAGCCATCTGAAACAGGGAATCTGTGACTGGCAGTACTTC
many | TRBD2 | TRBJ2-3 | TRBV27 | CASTVAGGRTDTQYF | TGTGCCAGCACCGTAGCGGGGGGGAGAACAGATACGCAGTATTTT
. | . | TRBJ1-3 | TRBV20-1 | CSARSGGENTIYF | TGCAGTGCCAGGTCCGGGGGAGAAAACACCATATATTTT
. | . | TRBJ1-4 | TRBV10-2 | CASSENPGQKLLATNEKLFF | TGCGCCAGCAGTGAGAACCCTGGTCAGAAACTTCTTGCAACTAATGAAAAACTGTTTTTT
many | TRBD2 | TRBJ2-7 | TRBV20-1 | CSARGLAGVSYEQYF | TGCAGTGCTAGGGGACTAGCGGGGGTCTCCTACGAGCAGTACTTC
many | . | TRBJ2-7 | TRBV20-1 | CSAPDGPGEQYF | TGCAGTGCTCCTGACGGGCCGGGCGAGCAGTACTTC
. | . | TRBJ2-3 | TRBV12-3/TRBV12-4 | CASNGRDRTDTQYF | TGTGCCAGCAATGGCAGAGACCGCACAGATACGCAGTATTTT
. | TRBD2 | TRBJ2-5 | TRBV4-1 | CASSQELAGVVETQYF | TGCGCCAGCAGCCAAGAGCTAGCGGGAGTGGTAGAGACCCAGTACTTC
many | . | TRBJ2-5 | TRBV18 | CASSPPVGHNRETQYF | TGTGCCAGCTCACCACCTGTGGGACACAATAGGGAGACCCAGTACTTC
many | . | TRBJ1-1 | TRBV29-1 | CSAGYLNTEAFF | TGCAGCGCCGGTTACTTAAACACTGAAGCTTTCTTT
. | TRBD1 | TRBJ1-5 | TRBV28 | CASSRTGVSNQPQHF | TGTGCCAGCTCACGGACAGGGGTTAGCAATCAGCCCCAGCATTTT
. | TRBD1 | TRBJ2-5 | TRBV29-1 | CSVETGSVQETQYF | TGCAGCGTTGAGACAGGGTCGGTCCAAGAGACCCAGTACTTC
once | . | TRBJ1-2 | TRBV9 | CASSRSGVGYTF | TGTGCCAGCAGCAGGTCGGGGGTTGGCTACACCTTC
. | . | TRBJ2-5 | TRBV4-2 | CASSTPGSQETQYF | TGTGCCAGCAGCACCCCCGGGTCCCAAGAGACCCAATACTTC
many | . | TRBJ2-3 | TRBV7-9 | CASSLDGRAADTQYF | TGTGCCAGCAGCTTAGACGGCAGAGCAGCAGATACGCAGTATTTT
many | . | TRBJ2-3 | TRBV5-1 | CASSPGRTWRTDTQYF | TGCGCCAGCAGCCCGGGGAGAACTTGGCGCACAGATACGCAGTATTTT
many | TRBD1 | TRBJ2-6 | TRBV18 | CASSLTTGAISGANVLTF | TGTGCCAGCTCACTTACAACAGGGGCCATCTCTGGGGCCAACGTCCTGACTTTC
few | . | TRBJ1-5 | TRBV20-1 | CSASSAQKLSNQPQHF | TGCAGTGCTAGTTCCGCACAGAAGCTTAGCAATCAGCCCCAGCATTTT
many | TRBD2 | TRBJ2-3 | TRBV7-2 | CASSGGTSGMGPDTQYF | TGTGCCAGCAGCGGCGGGACTAGCGGGATGGGCCCAGATACGCAGTATTTT
many | . | TRBJ2-6 | TRBV4-3 | CASSRRSGANVLTF | TGCGCCAGCAGCCGAAGATCTGGGGCCAACGTCCTGACTTTC
many | TRBD1 | TRBJ1-5 | TRBV6-2/TRBV6-3 | CASRNDRAYRNQPQHF | TGTGCCAGCAGGAATGACAGGGCTTATCGCAATCAGCCCCAGCATTTT
many | . | TRBJ2-3 | TRBV4-3 | CASSQGGGGGDTQYF | TGCGCCAGCAGCCAAGGAGGCGGGGGCGGGGATACGCAGTATTTT
. | . | TRBJ2-2 | TRBV5-5 | CASSREIRGRTGELFF | TGTGCCAGCAGCCGAGAAATCAGGGGTCGCACCGGGGAGCTGTTTTTT
. | . | TRBJ2-4 | TRBV20-1 | CSAGPRDIQYF | TGCAGTGCTGGCCCTAGAGACATTCAGTACTTC
few | . | TRBJ1-4 | TRBV28 | CASSLLRIAGTTNEKLFF | TGTGCCAGCAGTTTATTGAGAATAGCCGGGACAACTAATGAAAAACTGTTTTTT